Below, 15 T cell receptor beta chains from the same sample are listed, as sequenced in a study of cytomegalovirus exposure and HLA in healthy donors. PCR employed 60 Vbeta and 13 Jbeta primers. The assay was immunoSEQ multiplex PCR, and TCRdb's table has in-frame clones only and misses some. The table includes 150,000 to 250,000 clones, 82% detected once. The source material was PBMCs. The receptors here all came from a woman between 50 and 59 years old in good health and CMV-seropositive.

The chain employs TRBV7-2 and TRBJ1-2, with TRBD1 identical over 8 bases. Trimming removed 5 bases from V and 7 bases from J; junction bases left unmatched: 6. The CDR3 consists of 13 residues. Germline V lookup: CDR1 SGHTA, CDR2 FQGNSA. The DNA for the CDR3 is TGTGCCAGCAGCCCCCAGGGGGCGAGTGGCTACACCTTC. This translates into CASSPQGASGYTF.

The genes are TRBV19 and TRBJ2-7; D is uncertain. The CDR3 extends over 14 amino acids. Germline V gene data show CDR1 as LNHDA and CDR2 as SQIVND (reference sequence). V was cut by 3 bases and J by 6 bases, with 15 bases left in between. The CDR3 coding sequence is TGTGCCAGTAGTATCGACCTCCGGAGCTCCGAGCAGTACTTC. This encodes CASSIDLRSSEQYF.

The rearrangement joins TRBV6-1 to TRBJ2-7, with a possible D match to TRBD2 (5 bases). The V gene lost 7 bases and the J gene lost 4 bases, with 14 bases spanning the gap. This CDR3 has 13 residues. CDR1 MNHNS and CDR2 SASEGT come from the germline V gene. The CDR3 DNA sequence: TGTGCCAGCAACCCCAACCGGGGTTACGAGCAGTACTTC. Translation: CASNPNRGYEQYF.

This chain links TRBV19 with TRBJ1-1, with 7 bases lining up with TRBD1. CDR1 and CDR2 (germline): LNHDA, SQIVND (reference sequence). The CDR3 is 15 residues long. The junction had 2 bases not matched to a gene; V was cut back by 0 bases and J by 1 base. The CDR3 loop reads CASSIEDRPNTEAFF. The CDR3 region has the DNA TGTGCCAGTAGTATAGAGGACAGGCCGAACACTGAAGCTTTCTTT.

This clone appeared a single time. The chain combines TRBV27 with TRBJ2-5; D gene unclear. This CDR3 spans 14 amino acids. V lost 2 bases and J 5 bases, leaving 12 bases between the germline ends. CDR1 is MNHEY, CDR2 SMNVEV, per germline (reference sequence). The chain's CDR3 is CASSLGPMLETQYF. The CDR3 region has the DNA TGTGCCAGCAGTTTAGGCCCAATGTTGGAGACCCAGTACTTC.

This clone was seen more than once but under ten times. The rearrangement joins TRBV28 to TRBJ1-4; possible D gene TRBD1, 5 bases. The CDR3 consists of 16 residues. The germline V and J ends were trimmed by 5 bases and 2 bases, with 15 bases remaining between them. CDR1 and CDR2 from the germline V gene are MDHEN and SYDVKM. The CDR3 nucleotides are TGTGCCAGCAGTCTCATGTCGGGGGGTACTAATGAAAAACTGTTTTTT. It is translated as CASSLMSGGTNEKLFF. The whole variable domain, remainder taken from reference TRBV28 and TRBJ1-4, is DVKVTQSSRYLVKRTGEKVFLECVQDMDHENMFWYRQDPGLGLRLIYFSYDVKMKEKGDIPEGYSVSREKKERFSLILESASTNQTSMYLCASSLMSGGTNEKLFFGSGTQLSVL.

V is TRBV19 and J is TRBJ2-1; 9 bases match TRBD2. The CDR3 consists of 16 residues. V was clipped by 5 bases and J by 10 bases; unmatched bases: 15. Germline CDR1 LNHDA, CDR2 SQIVND (reference sequence). CDR3 protein: CASSGLTSGAVEEQFF. Written as DNA, the CDR3 is TGTGCCAGTAGTGGCCTGACTAGCGGAGCCGTAGAGGAGCAGTTCTTC.

This rearrangement joins TRBV27 to TRBJ2-6; the D is unclear. Germline CDR1 MNHEY, CDR2 SMNVEV (reference sequence). CDR3 length equals 22 residues. The V gene lost 0 bases and the J gene lost 1 base, with 25 bases spanning the gap. CDR3 coding DNA: TGTGCCAGCAGTTTATCAGACCCGAGAAGGCTGGGCTCCGTATCTGGGGCCAACGTCCTGACTTTC. Translating it yields CASSLSDPRRLGSVSGANVLTF.

CDR3 loop: CASSLGQGAGGANVLTF. The CDR3 DNA reads as TGTGCCAGCAGCTTGGGGCAGGGGGCAGGTGGGGCCAACGTCCTGACTTTC. The chain carries TRBV5-5 and TRBJ2-6, with 8 bases fitting TRBD1. V lost 0 bases, J lost 3 bases, and 5 bases stayed unmatched. Germline V gives CDR1 SGHKS, CDR2 YYEKEE (reference sequence). The CDR3 loop spans 17 amino acids.

This clone was detected once. V is TRBV10-3 and J is TRBJ2-4, with no clear D. V shed 10 bases and J shed 6 bases, with 13 bases lying between them. CDR3 length: 12 residues. Germline CDR1 is ENHRY and CDR2 is SYGVKD. CDR3 loop: CATATPGNIQYF. DNA for the CDR3: TGTGCCACCGCTACCCCCGGAAACATTCAGTACTTC.

The chain has TRBV5-1 and TRBJ1-1, with D unresolved. The CDR3 loop spans 13 amino acids. Trimming pared 1 base from V and 5 bases from J, leaving 9 bases between. The germline gives CDR1 SGHRS, CDR2 YFSETQ. In nucleotides, the CDR3 is TGCGCCAGCAGCTTGCATCGGGGAACTGAAGCTTTCTTT. Translated, it gives CASSLHRGTEAFF.

The rearrangement links TRBV29-1 to TRBJ2-3; 9 bases fit TRBD2. The V segment lost 7 bases and the J segment 3 bases; nucleotides outside the gene matches: 11. CDR3 length: 15 residues. Germline V gives CDR1 SQVTM, CDR2 ANQGSEA. CDR3 loop: CSAAPASGMTDTQYF. The CDR3, as DNA: TGCAGCGCCGCCCCGGCTAGCGGGATGACAGATACGCAGTATTTT.

The table lists this clone with a few counts. The CDR3 is CASSPGGLNEKLFF. The CDR3 DNA reads TGTGCCAGCTCACCCGGGGGGCTCAATGAAAAACTGTTTTTT. The chain is built from TRBV18 and TRBJ1-4; TRBD1 is a possible D gene (6 bases). V was cut by 3 bases and J by 5 bases, with 10 bases left in between. CDR1 is KGHSH and CDR2 is LQKENI in the germline V gene. The CDR3 totals 14 residues.

This chain links TRBV11-2 with TRBJ1-3, with D uncertain. Germline V gene lookup returns CDR1 SGHAT and CDR2 FQNNGV. Deletions cut 3 bases from V and 0 bases from J, with 9 bases between. CDR3 length: 15 residues. CDR3 region: CASSLHRNSGNTIYF. CDR3 bases: TGTGCCAGCAGCTTGCACAGAAACTCTGGAAACACCATATATTTT.

This chain connects TRBV6-1 to TRBJ2-1; D may be TRBD2 (6 bases). The CDR3 loop spans 13 amino acids. V shed 7 bases and J shed 10 bases, with 17 bases lying between them. The germline CDR1 and CDR2 sequences are MNHNS and SASEGT. The CDR3 sequence is CASTLARRVEQFF. The CDR3 DNA reads as TGTGCCAGCACCCTAGCGAGGCGTGTAGAGCAGTTCTTC.